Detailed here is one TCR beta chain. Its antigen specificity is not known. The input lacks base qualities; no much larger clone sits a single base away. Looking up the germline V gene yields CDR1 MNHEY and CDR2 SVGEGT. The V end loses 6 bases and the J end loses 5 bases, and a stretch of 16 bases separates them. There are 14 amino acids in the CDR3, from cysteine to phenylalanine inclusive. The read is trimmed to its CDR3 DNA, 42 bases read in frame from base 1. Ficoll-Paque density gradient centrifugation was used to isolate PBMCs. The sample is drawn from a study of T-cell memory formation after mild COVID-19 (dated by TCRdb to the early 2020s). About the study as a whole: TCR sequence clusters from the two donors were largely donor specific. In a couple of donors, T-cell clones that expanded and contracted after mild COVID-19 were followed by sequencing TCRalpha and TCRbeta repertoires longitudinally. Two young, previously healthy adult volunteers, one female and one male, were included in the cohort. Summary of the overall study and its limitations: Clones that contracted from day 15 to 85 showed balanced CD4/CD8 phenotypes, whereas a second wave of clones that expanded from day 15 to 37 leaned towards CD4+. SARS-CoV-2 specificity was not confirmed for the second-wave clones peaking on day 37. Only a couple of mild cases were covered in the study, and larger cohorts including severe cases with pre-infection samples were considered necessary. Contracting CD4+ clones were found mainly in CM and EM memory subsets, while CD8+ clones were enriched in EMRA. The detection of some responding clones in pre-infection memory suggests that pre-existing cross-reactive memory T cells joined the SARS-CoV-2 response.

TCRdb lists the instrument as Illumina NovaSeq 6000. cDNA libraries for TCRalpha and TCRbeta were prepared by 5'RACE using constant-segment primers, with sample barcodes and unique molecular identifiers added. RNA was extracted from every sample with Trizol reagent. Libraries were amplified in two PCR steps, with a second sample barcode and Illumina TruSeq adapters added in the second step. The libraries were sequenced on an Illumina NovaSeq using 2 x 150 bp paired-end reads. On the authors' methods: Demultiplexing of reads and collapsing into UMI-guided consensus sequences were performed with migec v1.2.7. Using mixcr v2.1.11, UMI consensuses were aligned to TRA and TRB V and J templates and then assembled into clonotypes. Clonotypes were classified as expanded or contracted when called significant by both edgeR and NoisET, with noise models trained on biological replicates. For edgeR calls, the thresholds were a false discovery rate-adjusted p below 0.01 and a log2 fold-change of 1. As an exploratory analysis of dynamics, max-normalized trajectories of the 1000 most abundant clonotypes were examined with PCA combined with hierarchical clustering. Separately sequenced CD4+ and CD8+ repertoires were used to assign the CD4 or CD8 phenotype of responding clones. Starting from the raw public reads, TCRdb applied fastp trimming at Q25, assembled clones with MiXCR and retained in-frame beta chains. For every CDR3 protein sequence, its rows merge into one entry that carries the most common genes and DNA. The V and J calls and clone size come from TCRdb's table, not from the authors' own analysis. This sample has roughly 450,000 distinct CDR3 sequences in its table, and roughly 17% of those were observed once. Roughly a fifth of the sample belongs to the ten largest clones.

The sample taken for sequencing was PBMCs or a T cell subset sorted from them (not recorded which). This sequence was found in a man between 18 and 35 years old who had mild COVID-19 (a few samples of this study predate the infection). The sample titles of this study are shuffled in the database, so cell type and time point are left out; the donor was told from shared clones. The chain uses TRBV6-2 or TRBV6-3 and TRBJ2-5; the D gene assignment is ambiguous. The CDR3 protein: CASSLPMLVETQYF. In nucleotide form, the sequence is TGTGCCAGCAGCCTGCCGATGCTTGTGGAGACCCAGTACTTC.